Listed here are 10 T cell receptor beta chains from one sample, sequenced in a study of shared clonotypes between healthy human individuals. The protocol was immunoSEQ multiplex PCR, while the TCRdb copy is restricted to in-frame clones and leaves out a portion. The sample records roughly 2.2 million clones, about 92% being singletons. Sequencing used naive CD4+ T cells from PBMCs. As to subset: CD45RA+ positively selected. The receptors were gathered from a man aged 18 to 35 in good health. Some clones in this sample may be carry-over from other donors' samples.

This sequence joins TRBV11-2 and TRBJ1-1; D is undetermined. The CDR3 runs 12 residues. Germline V gene sequence: CDR1 SGHAT, CDR2 FQNNGV. V was trimmed by 5 bases and J by 7 bases, leaving 11 bases between them. Here the CDR3 reads CASSLILGEAFF. In nucleotides, the CDR3 is TGTGCCAGCAGCCTGATCTTGGGTGAAGCTTTCTTT.

The rearrangement uses TRBV27 and TRBJ2-5; D is perhaps TRBD2 (5 bases). Germline assignment: CDR1 MNHEY and CDR2 SMNVEV (reference sequence). The CDR3 extends over 14 amino acids. V shed 6 bases and J shed 5 bases, with 16 bases lying between them. The CDR3 loop reads CASSSRTRGETQYF. The CDR3 nucleotides are TGTGCCAGCAGCTCCCGGACCCGAGGGGAGACCCAGTACTTC.

The rearrangement joins TRBV2 to TRBJ2-7; D possibly matches TRBD1 or TRBD2 (5 bases each). Looked up from germline, CDR1 is SNHLY and CDR2 is FYNNEI. The CDR3 runs 15 residues. The ends were cut back, 4 bases at V and 4 bases at J, with 17 bases in the middle. The CDR3 loop is CASSGAASGHYEQYF. As DNA, the CDR3 is TGTGCCAGCAGTGGGGCCGCCTCGGGGCATTACGAGCAGTACTTC. Using reference TRBV2 and TRBJ2-7 for the parts outside the CDR3, the full variable domain is EPEVTQTPSHQVTQMGQEVILRCVPISNHLYFYWYRQILGQKVEFLVSFYNNEISEKSEIFDDQFSVERPDGSNFTLKIRSTKLEDSAMYFCASSGAASGHYEQYFGPGTRLTVT.

The rearrangement uses TRBV9 and TRBJ1-2; D is unclear. V lost 2 bases to trimming and J lost 10 bases, with 21 bases between them. This CDR3 contains 15 residues. Germline CDR1 is SGDLS and CDR2 is YYNGEE. The CDR3 DNA is TGTGCCAGCAGCGTCGACCCCAGGCCCTACGCTGACTACACCTTC. As protein: CASSVDPRPYADYTF.

This chain links TRBV28 with TRBJ2-7; the match to TRBD1 covers 7 bases. Germline CDR1 MDHEN, CDR2 SYDVKM. CDR3 length equals 15 residues. The trim removed 2 bases at V and 3 bases at J, leaving 7 bases unmatched. DNA of the CDR3: TGTGCCAGCAGTTTAGTGACAGGGTGGATCTACGAGCAGTACTTC. The encoded protein is CASSLVTGWIYEQYF.

V is TRBV7-8 and J is TRBJ2-7; 8 bases match TRBD2. Germline loops: CDR1 SGHVS, CDR2 FQNEAQ. With V trimmed by 1 base and J by 2 bases, 4 bases remained unmatched. This CDR3 comprises 15 residues. The CDR3 sequence: CASSLGTSPTYEQYF. CDR3 nucleotide sequence: TGTGCCAGCAGCTTAGGGACTAGCCCCACCTACGAGCAGTACTTC.

This chain uses TRBV30 with TRBJ1-1; maybe TRBD1 (5 bases). The CDR3 extends over 13 amino acids. V gave up 2 bases and J gave up 3 bases, with 10 bases separating them. Germline V lookup: CDR1 GTSNPN, CDR2 SVGIG (reference sequence). CDR3 sequence: CAWSQTGDTEAFF. CDR3 in DNA: TGTGCCTGGAGTCAAACAGGAGACACTGAAGCTTTCTTT.

The rearrangement links TRBV5-1 to TRBJ2-7, with D possibly called TRBD1 or TRBD2 (5 bases each). This CDR3 has 15 residues. Germline CDR1 is SGHRS and CDR2 is YFSETQ. Trimming shortened V by 0 bases and J by 0 bases, and 10 bases separated the two germline ends. CDR3 DNA sequence: TGCGCCAGCAGCTTGGCGGGGCCCCTCTCCTACGAGCAGTACTTC. Protein sequence: CASSLAGPLSYEQYF.

On this clone itself: The same CDR3 arises from other DNA sequences in this sample as well. The chain combines TRBV5-1 with TRBJ1-1; D unresolved. The CDR3 is made up of 12 amino acids. Between the trimmed V and J ends, which lost 0 bases and 3 bases, there was a span of 3 bases. Germline CDR1 SGHRS, CDR2 YFSETQ. CDR3 amino acids: CASSLGDTEAFF. The DNA of the CDR3 is TGCGCCAGCAGCTTGGGAGACACTGAAGCTTTCTTT.

The chain joins TRBV27 to TRBJ2-1; TRBD2 agrees at 10 bases. Germline V lookup: CDR1 MNHEY, CDR2 SMNVEV (reference sequence). V was pared by 6 bases and J by 5 bases, with 7 bases of the junction left unmatched. This CDR3 is 15 amino acids long. The CDR3 sequence: CASSQAGGGNNEQFF. In nucleotides, the CDR3 is TGTGCCAGCAGCCAAGCGGGAGGGGGGAACAATGAGCAGTTCTTC.